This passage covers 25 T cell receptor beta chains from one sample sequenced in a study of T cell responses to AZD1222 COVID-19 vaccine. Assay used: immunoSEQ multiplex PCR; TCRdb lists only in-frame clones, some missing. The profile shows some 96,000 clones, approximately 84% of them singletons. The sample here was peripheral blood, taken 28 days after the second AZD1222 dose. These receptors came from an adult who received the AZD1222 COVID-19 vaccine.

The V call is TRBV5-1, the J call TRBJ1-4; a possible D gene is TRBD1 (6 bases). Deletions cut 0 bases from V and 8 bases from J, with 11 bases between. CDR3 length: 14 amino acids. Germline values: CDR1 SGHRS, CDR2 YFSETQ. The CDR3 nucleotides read TGCGCCAGCAGCTTGGACAGGGTCGGAGAAAAACTGTTTTTT. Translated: CASSLDRVGEKLFF.

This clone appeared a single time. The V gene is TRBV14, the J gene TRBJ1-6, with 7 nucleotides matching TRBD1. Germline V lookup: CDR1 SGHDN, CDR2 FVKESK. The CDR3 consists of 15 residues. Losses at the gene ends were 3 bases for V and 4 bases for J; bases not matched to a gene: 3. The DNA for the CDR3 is TGTGCCAGCAGCCAGACAGGGACGTATAATTCACCCCTCCACTTT. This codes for CASSQTGTYNSPLHF.

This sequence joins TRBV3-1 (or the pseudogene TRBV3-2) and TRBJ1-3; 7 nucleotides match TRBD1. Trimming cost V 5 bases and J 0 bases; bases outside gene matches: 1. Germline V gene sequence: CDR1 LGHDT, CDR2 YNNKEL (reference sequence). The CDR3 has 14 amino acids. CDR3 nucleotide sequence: TGTGCCAGCAGCTACAGGGGCTCTGGAAACACCATATATTTT. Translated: CASSYRGSGNTIYF.

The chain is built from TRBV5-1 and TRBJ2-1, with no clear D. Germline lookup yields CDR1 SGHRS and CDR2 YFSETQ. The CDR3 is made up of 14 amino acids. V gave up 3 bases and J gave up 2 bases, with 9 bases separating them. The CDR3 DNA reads TGCGCCAGCAGCTCCCCCGCGACCTACAATGAGCAGTTCTTC. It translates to CASSSPATYNEQFF.

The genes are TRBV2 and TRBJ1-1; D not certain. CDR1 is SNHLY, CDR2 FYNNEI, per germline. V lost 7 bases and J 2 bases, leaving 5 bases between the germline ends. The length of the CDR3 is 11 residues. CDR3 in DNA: TGTGCCAGCACCTTAAACACTGAAGCTTTCTTT. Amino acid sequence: CASTLNTEAFF.

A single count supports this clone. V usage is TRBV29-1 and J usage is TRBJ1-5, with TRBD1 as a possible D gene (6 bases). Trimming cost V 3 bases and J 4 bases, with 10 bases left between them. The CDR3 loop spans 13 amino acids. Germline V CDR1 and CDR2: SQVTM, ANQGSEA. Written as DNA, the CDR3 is TGCAGCGTTGACGTGGGGGCAAATCAGCCCCAGCATTTT. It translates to CSVDVGANQPQHF.

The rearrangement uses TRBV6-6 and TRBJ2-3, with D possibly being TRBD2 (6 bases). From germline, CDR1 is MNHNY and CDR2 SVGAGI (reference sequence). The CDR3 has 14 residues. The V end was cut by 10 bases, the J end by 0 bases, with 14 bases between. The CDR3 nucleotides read TGTGCCACGGAAGGGGACTCCAGCACAGATACGCAGTATTTT. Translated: CATEGDSSTDTQYF.

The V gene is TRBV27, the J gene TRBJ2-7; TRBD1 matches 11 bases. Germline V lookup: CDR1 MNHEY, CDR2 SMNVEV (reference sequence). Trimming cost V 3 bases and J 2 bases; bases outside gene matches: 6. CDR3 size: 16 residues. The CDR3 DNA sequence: TGTGCCAGCAGTTTCCCAGGGACAGGGGGAACCTACGAGCAGTACTTC. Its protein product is CASSFPGTGGTYEQYF.

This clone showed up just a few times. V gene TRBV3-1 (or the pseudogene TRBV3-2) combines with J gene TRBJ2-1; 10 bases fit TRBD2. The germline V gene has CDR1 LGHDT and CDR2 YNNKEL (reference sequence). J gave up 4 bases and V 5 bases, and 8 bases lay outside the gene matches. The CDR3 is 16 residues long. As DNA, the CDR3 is TGTGCCAGCAGCGCCCGGACTAGCGGCCTATACAATGAGCAGTTCTTC. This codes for CASSARTSGLYNEQFF.

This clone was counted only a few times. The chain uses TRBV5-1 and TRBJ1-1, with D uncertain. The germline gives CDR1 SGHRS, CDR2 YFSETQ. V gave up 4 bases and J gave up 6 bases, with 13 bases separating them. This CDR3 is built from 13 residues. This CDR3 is CASSGNSGSEAFF. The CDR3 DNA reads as TGCGCCAGCAGCGGGAACTCGGGTTCTGAAGCTTTCTTT.

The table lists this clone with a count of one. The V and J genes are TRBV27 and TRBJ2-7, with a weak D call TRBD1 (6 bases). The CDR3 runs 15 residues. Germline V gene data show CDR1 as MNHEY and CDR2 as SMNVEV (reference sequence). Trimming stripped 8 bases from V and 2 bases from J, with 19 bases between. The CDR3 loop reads CASRLGAPGAYEQYF. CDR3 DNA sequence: TGTGCCAGCCGCCTCGGGGCTCCAGGGGCCTACGAGCAGTACTTC.

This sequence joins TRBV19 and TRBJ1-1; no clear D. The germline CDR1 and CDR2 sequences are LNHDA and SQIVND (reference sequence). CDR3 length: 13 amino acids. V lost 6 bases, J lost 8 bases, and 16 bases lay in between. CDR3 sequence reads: CASRPGFVGEAFF. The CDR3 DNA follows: TGTGCCAGTAGACCCGGGTTCGTGGGAGAAGCTTTCTTT.

CDR3 amino acids: CASSHTPGVAADTQYF. The CDR3 DNA sequence: TGTGCCAGCAGTCATACCCCGGGGGTAGCGGCAGATACGCAGTATTTT. V is TRBV28 and J is TRBJ2-3; perhaps TRBD2 as D (6 bases). The germline V gene has CDR1 MDHEN and CDR2 SYDVKM. The length of the CDR3 is 16 residues. V lost 5 bases and J lost 4, with 19 bases in between.

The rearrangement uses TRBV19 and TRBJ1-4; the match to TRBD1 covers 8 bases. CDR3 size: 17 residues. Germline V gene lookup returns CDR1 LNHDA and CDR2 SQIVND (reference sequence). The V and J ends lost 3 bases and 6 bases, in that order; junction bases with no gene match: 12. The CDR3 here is CASSISGRGQEDEKLFF. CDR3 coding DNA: TGTGCCAGTAGTATCTCGGGGCGGGGACAGGAGGATGAAAAACTGTTTTTT.

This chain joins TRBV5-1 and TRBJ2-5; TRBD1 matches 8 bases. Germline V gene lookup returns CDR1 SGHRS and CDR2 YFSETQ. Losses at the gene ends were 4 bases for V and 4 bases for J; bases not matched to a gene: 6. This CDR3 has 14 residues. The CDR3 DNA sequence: TGCGCCAGCAGCCTGCCAGGGGGCGTAGAGACCCAGTACTTC. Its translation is CASSLPGGVETQYF.

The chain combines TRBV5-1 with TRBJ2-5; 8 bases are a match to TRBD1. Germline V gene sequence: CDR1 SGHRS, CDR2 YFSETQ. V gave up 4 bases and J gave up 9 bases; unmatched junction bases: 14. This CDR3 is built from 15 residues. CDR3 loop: CASSAATGARRAQYF. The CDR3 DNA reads TGCGCCAGCAGCGCCGCGACAGGGGCTCGAAGGGCCCAGTACTTC.

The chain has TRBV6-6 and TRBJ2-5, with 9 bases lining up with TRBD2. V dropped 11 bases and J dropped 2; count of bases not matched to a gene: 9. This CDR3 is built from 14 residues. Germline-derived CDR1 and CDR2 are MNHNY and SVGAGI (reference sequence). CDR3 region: CACSLAGDQETQYF. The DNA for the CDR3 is TGTGCCTGCTCATTAGCGGGAGATCAAGAGACCCAGTACTTC.

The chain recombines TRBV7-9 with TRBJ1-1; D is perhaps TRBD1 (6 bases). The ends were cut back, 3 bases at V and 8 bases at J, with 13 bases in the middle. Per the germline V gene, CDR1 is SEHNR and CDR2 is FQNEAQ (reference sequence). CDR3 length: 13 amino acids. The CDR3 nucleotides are TGTGCCAGCAGCTTTTCGACAGGCGGAGAAGCTTTCTTT. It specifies CASSFSTGGEAFF.

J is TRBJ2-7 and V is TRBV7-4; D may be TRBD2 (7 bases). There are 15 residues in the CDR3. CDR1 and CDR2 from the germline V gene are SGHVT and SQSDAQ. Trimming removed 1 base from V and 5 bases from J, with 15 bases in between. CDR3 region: CASSLGGRGAHEQYF. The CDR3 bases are TGTGCCAGCAGCTTAGGCGGTCGGGGGGCCCACGAGCAGTACTTC.

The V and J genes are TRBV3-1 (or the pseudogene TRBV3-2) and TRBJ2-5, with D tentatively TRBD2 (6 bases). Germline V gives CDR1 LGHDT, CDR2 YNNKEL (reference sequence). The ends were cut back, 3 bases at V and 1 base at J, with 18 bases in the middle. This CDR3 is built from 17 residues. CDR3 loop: CASSQGSGVLVQETQYF. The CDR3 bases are TGTGCCAGCAGCCAGGGTTCGGGGGTCCTAGTCCAAGAGACCCAGTACTTC.

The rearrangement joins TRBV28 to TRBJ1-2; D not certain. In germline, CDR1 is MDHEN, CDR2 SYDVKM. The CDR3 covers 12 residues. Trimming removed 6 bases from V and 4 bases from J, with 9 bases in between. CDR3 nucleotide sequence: TGTGCCAGCAGCCCCAGGTCCTATGGCTACACCTTC. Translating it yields CASSPRSYGYTF.

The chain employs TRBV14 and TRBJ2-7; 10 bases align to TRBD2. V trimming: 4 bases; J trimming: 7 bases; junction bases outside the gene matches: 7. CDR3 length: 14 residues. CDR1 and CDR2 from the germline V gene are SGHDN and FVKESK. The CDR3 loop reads CASSPGTSVGEQYF. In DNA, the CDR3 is TGTGCCAGCAGCCCCGGGACTAGCGTCGGGGAGCAGTACTTC.

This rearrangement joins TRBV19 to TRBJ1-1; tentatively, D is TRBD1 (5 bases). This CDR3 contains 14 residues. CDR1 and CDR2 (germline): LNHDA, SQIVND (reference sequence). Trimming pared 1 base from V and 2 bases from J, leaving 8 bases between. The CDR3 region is CASSIADSNTEAFF. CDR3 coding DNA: TGTGCCAGTAGTATAGCTGACAGTAACACTGAAGCTTTCTTT.

The CDR3, as DNA: TGTGCCAGCAGTATCGGGGGGGCAAGTGCGGACACCATATATTTT. Its translation is CASSIGGASADTIYF. V and J are TRBV7-9 and TRBJ1-3; TRBD1 might be the D (6 bases). The CDR3 consists of 15 residues. Trimming cost V 6 bases and J 8 bases, with 20 bases left between them. Germline CDR1 is SEHNR and CDR2 is FQNEAQ (reference sequence).

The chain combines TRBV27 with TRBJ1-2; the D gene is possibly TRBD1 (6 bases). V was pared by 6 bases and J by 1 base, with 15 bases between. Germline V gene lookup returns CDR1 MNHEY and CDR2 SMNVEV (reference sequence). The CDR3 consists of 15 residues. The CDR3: CASSSRGPVNYGYTF. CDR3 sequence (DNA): TGTGCCAGCAGCAGTCGGGGGCCCGTTAACTATGGCTACACCTTC.